The TCR beta chain under discussion was sequenced for a study of CD8+ T cells in alopecia areata. Study results and caveats: The link between baseline CD8+ expansion and response remains uncertain with one nonresponder. Clonality in lesional scalp, especially alopecia totalis/universalis, exceeded that of normal scalp.

Treatment reported: oral pan-JAK inhibitor, 5-10 mg twice daily. Peripheral blood, together with lesional scalp punch biopsies, was collected from alopecia areata patients. Germline assignment: CDR1 MNHEY and CDR2 SVGAGI. V trimming: 6 bases; J trimming: 7 bases; junction bases outside the gene matches: 4. This CDR3 comprises 15 residues. Reverse transcription of extracted RNA yielded cDNA, which provided the sequencing template. Method: immunoSEQ multiplex PCR; TCRdb's copy keeps in-frame clones and lacks some. The table has around 200,000 clones, around 56% seen once. Note on this clone: Its specificity is unknown.

This chain joins TRBV6-5 and TRBJ2-1, with TRBD2 matching 15 bases. The sequencing used CD4+ T cells sorted from blood, collected at week 4, from a patient treated with tofacitinib. The TCR sequence derives from a human donor with alopecia areata. As DNA, the CDR3 is TGTGCCAGCAGGGGGACTAGCGGGAGGTGGAATGAGCAGTTCTTC. It is translated as CASRGTSGRWNEQFF.